The T cell receptor (beta chain) described here comes from a study of T cell responses to AZD1222 COVID-19 vaccine. Study information: Pooling of second doses given at about 4 or about 12 weeks was done. Findings and caveats of the study: Reports say nearly half of spike-specific TCRs go after unmutated variant regions. The donor cohort was predominantly white British with a female majority, and clonal diversity may have been underestimated. The span of vaccine-associated CD4 TCRs extended across spike, with dominance at 160-218 and 743-854.

Assay used: immunoSEQ multiplex PCR; TCRdb lists only in-frame clones, some missing. The repertoire consists of around 180,000 clones, with almost 95% occurring once and the leading ten covering 8% to 13%. This clone showed up just a few times. The antigen remains undetermined. With V trimmed by 5 bases and J by 6 bases, 11 bases remained unmatched. CDR1 and CDR2 (germline): SGHTA, FQGNSA. The CDR3 contains 17 residues. This specimen was peripheral blood, taken on day 0 of AZD1222 vaccination. The chain has TRBV7-2 and TRBJ2-1, with 12 bases identical to TRBD2. This receptor was identified in an adult in good health. The CDR3 DNA reads as TGTGCCAGCAGCCTGCGTAGCGGACTAGCGGGGATCAATGAGCAGTTCTTC. Translation: CASSLRSGLAGINEQFF. Based on the CDR3 plus reference TRBV7-2 and TRBJ2-1, the full variable domain is GAGVSQSPSNKVTEKGKDVELRCDPISGHTALYWYRQSLGQGLEFLIYFQGNSAPDKSGLPSDRFSAERTGGSVSTLTIQRTQQEDSAVYLCASSLRSGLAGINEQFFGPGTRLTVL.